The 28 T cell receptor beta chains below all came from one sample that was sequenced in a study of human T cells and chemical hapten exposure (dated by TCRdb to the early 2020s). The time point tag for this specimen amounts to: patch test 3, about 24 weeks after DPC sensitization. The treatment or condition tag for this specimen amounts to: therapeutic diphenylcyclopropenone sensitization with weekly scalp DPC. The library came from RACE. Reads for this sample came from a NextSeq 500. TCRdb redid the processing of the public reads, applying fastp at Q25 and MiXCR, and retained in-frame beta chains. For every CDR3 protein sequence, its rows merge into one entry that carries the most common genes and DNA. Within this sample are around 200,000 distinct CDR3 sequences, with about 22% of them counted one time only. The leading ten clones occupy 2% to 3% of the sample. This specimen was whole blood, taken in connection with sensitization to the hapten diphenylcyclopropenone (DPC). The receptors were gathered from a woman aged 35 to 49 with alopecia areata. Some clones in this sample may be carry-over from other donors' samples.

The chain uses TRBV6-2 or TRBV6-3 and TRBJ2-1; D is perhaps TRBD1 or TRBD2 (5 bases each). CDR1 MNHEY and CDR2 SVGEGT come from the germline V gene. The V gene lost 4 bases and the J gene lost 14 bases, with 18 bases spanning the gap. The CDR3 length is 13 residues. The CDR3 protein is CASSFGGGGKKFF. In nucleotides, the CDR3 is TGTGCCAGCAGTTTCGGCGGTGGGGGAAAAAAGTTCTTC.

This clonotype was counted ten times or more. The J gene is TRBJ2-7, the V gene TRBV6-5; 13 bases are shared with TRBD2. Trimming removed 9 bases from V and 3 bases from J; junction bases left unmatched: 5. The germline CDR1 and CDR2 sequences are MNHEY and SVGAGI. There are 14 residues in the CDR3. For the CDR3, the DNA is TGTGCCAGTATGGGACTAGCGGGGTACTACGAGCAGTACTTC. Translating it yields CASMGLAGYYEQYF.

The J gene is TRBJ1-2, the V gene TRBV27; 8 positions agree with TRBD1. This CDR3 has 16 amino acids. Germline CDR1 reads MNHEY; CDR2 reads SMNVEV (reference sequence). With V trimmed by 4 bases and J by 6 bases, 13 bases remained unmatched. CDR3 sequence: CASSSNLYRGENGYTF. CDR3 in DNA: TGTGCCAGCAGTTCCAATCTGTACAGGGGGGAAAATGGCTACACCTTC.

This rearrangement joins TRBV6-6 to TRBJ1-1; no firm D call. Between the trimmed V and J ends, which lost 6 bases and 7 bases, there was a span of 9 bases. Germline V CDR1 and CDR2: MNHNY, SVGAGI (reference sequence). The CDR3 is made up of 11 amino acids. CDR3 sequence: CASRAEGEAFF. For the CDR3, the DNA is TGTGCCAGCAGGGCGGAAGGTGAAGCTTTCTTT.

There are a few counts of this clonotype. The chain employs TRBV21-1 and TRBJ2-2; the table's D call of TRBD1 was not tested on the DNA. TRBV21-1 is an annotated pseudogene. This CDR3 has 14 amino acids. The CDR3 loop is CASSKGPDTGELFF. The DNA for the CDR3 is TGTGCCAGCAGCAAGGGGCCGGACACCGGGGAGCTGTTTTTT.

The gene calls are TRBV6-2 or TRBV6-3 and TRBJ1-5, with D possibly being TRBD1 (5 bases). The CDR3 has 15 amino acids. Germline lookup yields CDR1 MNHEY and CDR2 SVGEGT. V was pared by 0 bases and J by 5 bases, with 11 bases between. The CDR3 reads CASSYSVRGDQPQHF. In DNA form, the CDR3 reads TGTGCCAGCAGTTACTCGGTTCGGGGGGATCAGCCCCAGCATTTT.

As to this clonotype: A read error may produce the germline difference seen at one junction end. The J gene is TRBJ2-7, the V gene TRBV6-2 or TRBV6-3, with 7 bases identical to TRBD2. CDR3 length: 14 amino acids. The germline V gene has CDR1 MNHEY and CDR2 SVGEGT. CDR3 DNA: TGTGCCAGCAGTTCCCCGGCTAGCGGTTACGTGCAGTACTTC. It is translated as CASSSPASGYVQYF.

This clonotype was recorded a few times. The chain recombines TRBV7-2 with TRBJ2-7; 8 nucleotides align to TRBD2. CDR3 length equals 16 residues. The trim removed 0 bases at V and 2 bases at J, leaving 6 bases unmatched. Germline values: CDR1 SGHTA, CDR2 FQGNSA. The CDR3 sequence is CASSLAIAGPTYEQYF. Here the CDR3 DNA reads TGTGCCAGCAGCTTAGCGATAGCGGGACCTACCTACGAGCAGTACTTC.

The rearrangement uses TRBV10-2 and TRBJ2-5, with D unclear. The CDR3 covers 13 residues. Trimming took 0 bases from V and 5 from J, leaving 7 bases between them. CDR1 is WSHSY, CDR2 SAAADI, per germline. CDR3 protein: CASSESTGETQYF. In DNA, the CDR3 is TGCGCCAGCAGTGAGTCGACTGGGGAGACCCAGTACTTC.

J is TRBJ2-1 and V is TRBV6-5, with TRBD2 identical over 11 bases. The V gene end was trimmed by 5 bases and the J gene end by 3 bases; junction bases not matched to a gene: 3. The length of the CDR3 is 15 residues. Per germline, CDR1 MNHEY and CDR2 SVGAGI. The CDR3 reads CASSLAGGIYNEQFF. CDR3 coding DNA: TGTGCCAGCAGTCTAGCGGGGGGAATCTACAATGAGCAGTTCTTC.

The chain recombines TRBV4-2 with TRBJ2-3; 8 nucleotides align to TRBD2. Germline trimming cut 1 base from V and 5 bases from J; bases unmatched to any gene: 8. Germline-derived CDR1 and CDR2 are LGHNA and YNFKEQ. The CDR3 runs 16 residues. The CDR3: CASSQAYSGGLDTQYF. CDR3 bases: TGTGCCAGCAGCCAAGCCTACTCGGGAGGGTTAGATACGCAGTATTTT.

In this sample, this clonotype turned up a few times. The V gene is TRBV20-1, the J gene TRBJ2-5, with no clear D. Germline V CDR1 and CDR2: DFQATT, SNEGSKA (reference sequence). CDR3 length: 14 amino acids. With 5 bases removed from V and 3 bases from J, the gap between germline ends came to 16 bases. CDR3 amino acids: CSAHHGRPEETQYF. CDR3 DNA sequence: TGCAGTGCTCACCACGGCAGGCCCGAAGAGACCCAGTACTTC.

This clonotype was counted at least ten times. The J gene is TRBJ2-1, the V gene TRBV29-1, with D tentatively TRBD2 (5 bases). Germline loops: CDR1 SQVTM, CDR2 ANQGSEA. The CDR3 contains 12 residues. Trimming pared 2 bases from V and 12 bases from J, leaving 14 bases between. CDR3 loop: CSVERNSVGQFF. In DNA form, the CDR3 reads TGCAGCGTTGAACGGAATAGCGTAGGGCAGTTCTTC.

This chain uses TRBV28 with TRBJ2-1; D is perhaps TRBD1 or TRBD2 (6 bases each). In germline, CDR1 is MDHEN, CDR2 SYDVKM. There are 13 residues in the CDR3. The ends were cut back, 3 bases at V and 9 bases at J, with 12 bases in the middle. The CDR3 sequence is CASSFGGIGEQFF. CDR3 sequence (DNA): TGTGCCAGCAGTTTCGGGGGCATCGGTGAGCAGTTCTTC. Full variable domain (outside the CDR3, taken from reference TRBV28 and TRBJ2-1): DVKVTQSSRYLVKRTGEKVFLECVQDMDHENMFWYRQDPGLGLRLIYFSYDVKMKEKGDIPEGYSVSREKKERFSLILESASTNQTSMYLCASSFGGIGEQFFGPGTRLTVL.

This clonotype was seen at least ten times. This chain links TRBV10-3 with TRBJ1-5; TRBD1 might be the D (6 bases). CDR3 length: 15 amino acids. Germline CDR1 reads ENHRY; CDR2 reads SYGVKD. Between the trimmed V and J ends, which lost 4 bases and 5 bases, there was a span of 15 bases. For the CDR3, the DNA is TGTGCCATCAGTGGACCGGGACCAGGGGATCAGCCCCAGCATTTT. Translated: CAISGPGPGDQPQHF.

This clonotype was detected many times. The V call is TRBV7-9, the J call TRBJ1-5, with D uncertain. The germline CDR1 and CDR2 sequences are SEHNR and FQNEAQ (reference sequence). Between the trimmed V and J ends, which lost 0 bases and 7 bases, there was a span of 7 bases. There are 13 residues in the CDR3. The DNA for the CDR3 is TGTGCCAGCAGCTTAGCGTCGGACCAGCCCCAGCATTTT. It encodes CASSLASDQPQHF.

The chain uses TRBV4-1 and TRBJ2-3; possibly TRBD1 or TRBD2 for D (5 bases each). The length of the CDR3 is 16 residues. V was trimmed by 2 bases and J by 6 bases, leaving 18 bases between them. CDR1 is MGHRA and CDR2 is YSYEKL in the germline V gene. CDR3 DNA: TGCGCCAGCAGCCAACCTTTGGCAGGGACGAGGGATACGCAGTATTTT. It translates to CASSQPLAGTRDTQYF.

There are a few counts of this clonotype. This chain joins TRBV27 and TRBJ1-6; 11 bases are a match to TRBD1. Germline assignment: CDR1 MNHEY and CDR2 SMNVEV (reference sequence). This CDR3 has 14 residues. V trimming: 3 bases; J trimming: 9 bases; junction bases outside the gene matches: 1. CDR3 protein: CASSFGTGGSPLHF. The CDR3 coding sequence is TGTGCCAGCAGTTTTGGGACAGGGGGTTCACCCCTCCACTTT.

This clonotype was counted between two and nine times. The chain recombines TRBV20-1 with TRBJ2-4; 7 bases map to TRBD1. Germline V CDR1 and CDR2: DFQATT, SNEGSKA (reference sequence). The CDR3 is 13 residues long. With V trimmed by 6 bases and J by 3 bases, 5 bases remained unmatched. The CDR3 sequence is CSADRENKNIQYF. The DNA of the CDR3 is TGCAGTGCCGACAGGGAGAACAAAAACATTCAGTACTTC.

The table lists this clonotype with a few counts. The V and J genes are TRBV5-1 and TRBJ2-1; D is possibly TRBD2 (5 bases). The V end lost 6 bases, the J end lost 0 bases, and 13 bases lay between the germline ends. Germline V gene data show CDR1 as SGHRS and CDR2 as YFSETQ. This CDR3 contains 15 residues. CDR3 sequence (DNA): TGCGCCAGCAAGATGGGAGTTACCTCCTACAATGAGCAGTTCTTC. As protein: CASKMGVTSYNEQFF.

The V gene is TRBV20-1, the J gene TRBJ1-5, with 8 bases fitting TRBD1. The CDR3 sequence is 14 residues long. Looked up from germline, CDR1 is DFQATT and CDR2 is SNEGSKA (reference sequence). The V segment lost 4 bases and the J segment 7 bases; nucleotides outside the gene matches: 9. This chain's CDR3 is CSANRQGIGQPQHF. The DNA of the CDR3 is TGCAGTGCTAATAGACAGGGGATAGGGCAGCCCCAGCATTTT.

The table lists this clonotype with a few counts. V is TRBV27 and J is TRBJ2-5; TRBD1 agrees at 7 bases. The ends lost 5 bases at V and 7 bases at J; junction bases unmatched: 16. The CDR3 sequence is 16 residues long. Germline V gene lookup returns CDR1 MNHEY and CDR2 SMNVEV (reference sequence). The CDR3 coding sequence is TGTGCCAGCAGTCAACAGGGGCGAACCCTTAAGAGGACCCAGTACTTC. It yields the protein CASSQQGRTLKRTQYF.

This clonotype was counted a few times. This chain joins TRBV12-3 or TRBV12-4 and TRBJ2-3; the D is unclear. V lost 5 bases and J 6 bases, leaving 6 bases between the germline ends. The CDR3 loop spans 11 amino acids. In nucleotides, the CDR3 is TGTGCCAGCAGTGTCTTGGATACGCAGTATTTT. Its translation: CASSVLDTQYF.

The genes are TRBV29-1 and TRBJ2-2; D call uncertain. This CDR3 is built from 11 residues. Germline CDR1 SQVTM, CDR2 ANQGSEA. The V end lost 5 bases, the J end lost 7 bases, and 8 bases lay between the germline ends. CDR3 loop: CSVFKVGELFF. CDR3 in DNA: TGCAGCGTTTTTAAGGTCGGGGAGCTGTTTTTT.

This clonotype was detected ten times or more. The chain has TRBV10-3 and TRBJ2-3; D call uncertain. V dropped 4 bases and J dropped 2 bases, with 13 bases sitting between them. The germline gives CDR1 ENHRY, CDR2 SYGVKD. This CDR3 contains 15 residues. The CDR3 reads CAISVDGAPTDTQYF. CDR3 nucleotides: TGTGCCATCAGTGTAGACGGAGCGCCCACAGATACGCAGTATTTT.

This clonotype was picked up a small number of times. CDR3 residues: CASSLKTSGGGTQYF. CDR3 DNA sequence: TGTGCCAGCAGCTTAAAGACTAGCGGGGGGGGGACCCAGTACTTC. The chain recombines TRBV7-2 with TRBJ2-5, with 14 bases matching TRBD2. V lost 2 bases to trimming and J lost 7 bases; unmatched junction nucleotides: 3. CDR3 length: 15 residues. Germline V CDR1 and CDR2: SGHTA, FQGNSA.

This clonotype has only a few counts. The rearrangement uses TRBV9 and TRBJ2-1, with TRBD2 matching 7 bases. The germline V gene encodes CDR1 SGDLS and CDR2 YYNGEE. V lost 4 bases to trimming and J lost 7 bases; unmatched junction nucleotides: 14. The CDR3 is 16 amino acids. Here the CDR3 reads CASSFVGAGSWNEQFF. The DNA of the CDR3 is TGTGCCAGCAGCTTCGTGGGAGCGGGATCTTGGAATGAGCAGTTCTTC.

This chain's CDR3 is CASSSTEGVNEQFF. The CDR3 bases are TGCGCCAGCAGCTCCACAGAAGGGGTCAATGAGCAGTTCTTC. The rearrangement joins TRBV5-1 to TRBJ2-1, with D tentatively TRBD1 (5 bases). Germline assignment: CDR1 SGHRS and CDR2 YFSETQ. CDR3 length: 14 amino acids. Trimming stripped 3 bases from V and 6 bases from J, with 13 bases between.